The 30 T cell receptor beta chains listed next were all sequenced from one sample in a study of early T cells in non-severe SARS-CoV-2 infection. MiXCR was run by TCRdb on the 5' RACE reads, yielding one entry per CDR3 protein. The data contain around 82,000 distinct CDR3 sequences, approximately 12% of them singletons. Sequencing input: whole blood. Source of these receptors: an adult who was a healthcare worker with PCR-confirmed SARS-CoV-2 infection or an uninfected control (not recorded which).

This clonotype showed up just a few times. V usage is TRBV6-4 and J usage is TRBJ2-7; 9 nucleotides line up with TRBD2. Germline V lookup: CDR1 MRHNA, CDR2 SNTAGT. The V and J ends lost 2 bases and 3 bases, in that order; junction bases with no gene match: 5. There are 15 residues in the CDR3. The CDR3 loop is CASSDGTSRHYEQYF. The DNA of the CDR3 is TGTGCCAGCAGTGACGGGACTAGCCGCCACTACGAGCAGTACTTC.

This sequence joins TRBV7-3 and TRBJ2-3; the match to TRBD2 covers 10 bases. Germline CDR1 SGHTA, CDR2 FQGTGA. The junction had 4 bases not matched to a gene; V was cut back by 0 bases and J by 1 base. This CDR3 contains 17 residues. The CDR3 nucleotides read TGTGCCAGCAGCTTAACGGGGCTAGCGGGAGGCACAGATACGCAGTATTTT. Translating gives CASSLTGLAGGTDTQYF.

This clonotype was seen only a few times. The V and J genes are TRBV28 and TRBJ2-6; the D is unclear. The germline V gene has CDR1 MDHEN and CDR2 SYDVKM. Trimming removed 5 bases from V and 0 bases from J, with 8 bases in between. The CDR3 is 15 amino acids. Here the CDR3 DNA reads TGTGCCAGCAGTGTACACCGCTCTGGGGCCAACGTCCTGACTTTC. It specifies CASSVHRSGANVLTF.

Ten or more counts support this clonotype. The rearrangement joins TRBV30 to TRBJ2-4; TRBD2 matches at 8 bases. The CDR3 contains 15 residues. Trimming at V came to 3 bases and at J to 7 bases, leaving 11 bases not matched to a gene. The germline CDR1 and CDR2 sequences are GTSNPN and SVGIG (reference sequence). The CDR3 DNA reads TGTGCCTGGAGCTCGGCTAGCGGGTGGGGCAACATTCAGTACTTC. Translating gives CAWSSASGWGNIQYF.

This clonotype appeared many times. The chain recombines TRBV20-1 with TRBJ2-3, with a weak D call TRBD2 (6 bases). Germline loops: CDR1 DFQATT, CDR2 SNEGSKA (reference sequence). V was clipped by 6 bases and J by 1 base, with 20 bases between them. This CDR3 region has 16 residues. The CDR3 is CSALPYFSGRTDTQYF. CDR3 sequence (DNA): TGCAGTGCCCTTCCCTATTTTAGCGGCCGCACAGATACGCAGTATTTT.

V gene TRBV2 combines with J gene TRBJ1-2; 8 nucleotides agree with TRBD1. V gave up 9 bases and J gave up 4 bases; unmatched junction bases: 7. The CDR3 totals 13 residues. CDR1 is SNHLY, CDR2 FYNNEI, per germline. CDR3 DNA sequence: TGTGCCAGAGATGCGACAGGGGCCTATGGCTACACCTTC. Amino acid sequence: CARDATGAYGYTF.

This clonotype was counted only a few times. This sequence joins TRBV4-1 and TRBJ1-6; tentative D call: TRBD1 (5 bases). CDR1 is MGHRA and CDR2 is YSYEKL in the germline V gene. The CDR3 is 15 amino acids. The V end lost 0 bases, the J end lost 11 bases, and 14 bases lay between the germline ends. This CDR3 is CASSQDRRQPPPLHF. The CDR3 DNA reads TGCGCCAGCAGCCAAGATAGGCGACAGCCGCCACCCCTCCACTTT.

Notes on this clonotype: One end of the junction does not line up with germline, which may come from a read error. The chain recombines TRBV29-1 with TRBJ1-3; D remains ambiguous. CDR1 SQVTM and CDR2 ANQGSEA come from the germline V gene. The CDR3 has 12 amino acids. CDR3: CGVWTAGNTIYF. In DNA form, the CDR3 reads TGCGGCGTTTGGACCGCTGGAAACACCATATATTTT.

This clonotype was seen many times. The chain uses TRBV7-9 and TRBJ2-7; 10 bases align to TRBD1. Germline CDR1 and CDR2: SEHNR and FQNEAQ (reference sequence). V trimming: 5 bases; J trimming: 2 bases; junction bases outside the gene matches: 6. The CDR3 contains 15 residues. CDR3 DNA: TGTGCCAGCAGCCCGGGACAGGGGACTGCCTACGAGCAGTACTTC. Residues: CASSPGQGTAYEQYF.

The CDR3 nucleotides are TGCAGCGCGGACAGGACACTGGAGACCCAGTACTTC. This codes for CSADRTLETQYF. This chain connects TRBV29-1 to TRBJ2-5; 7 bases are a match to TRBD1. With V trimmed by 7 bases and J by 5 bases, 7 bases remained unmatched. The germline gives CDR1 SQVTM, CDR2 ANQGSEA. This CDR3 contains 12 residues.

This clonotype has a handful of counts. The gene calls are TRBV13 and TRBJ2-5; D might be TRBD2 (7 bases). Germline lookup yields CDR1 PRHDT and CDR2 FYEKMQ (reference sequence). This CDR3 comprises 15 residues. Trimming stripped 5 bases from V and 4 bases from J, with 17 bases between. CDR3 coding DNA: TGTGCCAGCAGCCCCGGGGGGCACCCCACAGAGACCCAGTACTTC. Amino acids: CASSPGGHPTETQYF.

This clonotype qualifies as medium-sized. The chain has TRBV29-1 and TRBJ2-2; D might be TRBD1 (5 bases). The CDR3 is 13 amino acids. V lost 3 bases and J 6 bases, leaving 11 bases between the germline ends. The germline gives CDR1 SQVTM, CDR2 ANQGSEA. The chain's CDR3 is CSVERQRPGELFF. The CDR3 DNA is TGCAGCGTTGAGAGACAGAGACCCGGGGAGCTGTTTTTT.

A word on this clonotype: Given the absence of the conserved phenylalanine or tryptophan at the CDR3 end, a read error is likely. CDR3 amino acids: CASSIRGGVTDTQYS. CDR3 sequence (DNA): TGTGCCAGCAGCATACGAGGCGGGGTCACAGATACGCAGTATTCT. The chain combines TRBV11-2 with TRBJ2-3; weak D call: TRBD2 (6 bases). The CDR3 extends over 15 amino acids. Trimming stripped 5 bases from V and 2 bases from J, with 14 bases between. Germline assignment: CDR1 SGHAT and CDR2 FQNNGV.

This clonotype has only a few counts. The chain has TRBV7-9 and TRBJ2-3, with 9 bases that match TRBD2. Germline V CDR1 and CDR2: SEHNR, FQNEAQ (reference sequence). CDR3 length: 17 amino acids. Trimming cost V 2 bases and J 3 bases; bases outside gene matches: 9. The CDR3 here is CASSLPMAGGPTDTQYF. The CDR3 nucleotides are TGTGCCAGCAGCTTACCCATGGCGGGAGGGCCGACAGATACGCAGTATTTT.

The chain has TRBV7-2 and TRBJ2-1, with D possibly TRBD2 on 5 matching bases. Per germline, CDR1 SGHTA and CDR2 FQGNSA. Trimming shortened V by 2 bases and J by 5 bases, and 7 bases separated the two germline ends. This CDR3 spans 13 amino acids. CDR3 bases: TGTGCCAGCAGCTTAAGGCGGGACAATGAGCAGTTCTTC. Protein sequence: CASSLRRDNEQFF.

This clonotype showed up many times. In DNA, the CDR3 is TGTGCCAGCAGTGAAGCTCGGCTAGCGGGTGTTCAGTACTTC. This sequence encodes CASSEARLAGVQYF. The rearrangement joins TRBV6-1 to TRBJ2-4; the match to TRBD2 covers 8 bases. Per germline, CDR1 MNHNS and CDR2 SASEGT. The length of the CDR3 is 14 residues. V was clipped by 0 bases and J by 11 bases; unmatched bases: 6.

The chain couples TRBV5-4 to TRBJ2-1; TRBD2 agrees at 9 bases. CDR1 is SGHNT and CDR2 is YYREEE in the germline V gene (reference sequence). Unmatched junction bases numbered 13, after V lost 4 bases and J lost 11 bases. The CDR3 is 15 amino acids. The CDR3 sequence is CASSPATRREGKQFF. Written as DNA, the CDR3 is TGTGCCAGCAGCCCAGCCACCCGGCGGGAGGGCAAGCAGTTCTTC.

In its sample, this clonotype was seen many times. The J gene is TRBJ2-4, the V gene TRBV7-9; D remains unclear. The germline gives CDR1 SEHNR, CDR2 FQNEAQ (reference sequence). With 3 bases removed from V and 5 bases from J, the gap between germline ends came to 5 bases. CDR3 length: 12 residues. In DNA, the CDR3 is TGTGCCAGCAGCTTGGGCCAAAACATTCAGTACTTC. Protein: CASSLGQNIQYF.

This clonotype was picked up a small number of times. The chain carries TRBV20-1 and TRBJ2-5; D gene ambiguous. The CDR3 extends over 11 amino acids. The V and J ends lost 2 bases and 2 bases respectively, with 3 bases between them. Germline CDR1 reads DFQATT; CDR2 reads SNEGSKA (reference sequence). CDR3 in DNA: TGCAGTGCTAGATCTCAAGAGACCCAGTACTTC. This codes for CSARSQETQYF.

This clonotype was observed a handful of times. This chain joins TRBV20-1 and TRBJ1-2; weak D call: TRBD1 (6 bases). The germline gives CDR1 DFQATT, CDR2 SNEGSKA (reference sequence). The V end lost 5 bases, the J end lost 4 bases, and 11 bases lay between the germline ends. The CDR3 sequence is 12 residues long. For the CDR3, the DNA is TGCAGTGCTGCCCGGGACACCTATGGCTACACCTTC. Translation: CSAARDTYGYTF.

This clonotype was picked up many times. The genes are TRBV7-9 and TRBJ1-1, with 7 bases matching TRBD1. V dropped 1 base and J dropped 1; count of bases not matched to a gene: 6. The CDR3 totals 16 residues. Germline values: CDR1 SEHNR, CDR2 FQNEAQ (reference sequence). The CDR3 DNA sequence: TGTGCCAGCAGCTTAGTTTTTGACAGGGAGAACACTGAAGCTTTCTTT. Translation gives CASSLVFDRENTEAFF.

This clonotype was recorded at least ten times. This chain uses TRBV12-3 or TRBV12-4 with TRBJ2-5; D call uncertain. The V gene lost 8 bases and the J gene lost 1 base, with 11 bases spanning the gap. The CDR3 loop spans 13 amino acids. The CDR3 protein is CASSPTVQETQYF. In nucleotides, the CDR3 is TGTGCCAGCTCCCCCACAGTCCAAGAGACCCAGTACTTC.

The chain employs TRBV5-1 and TRBJ1-5; a weak D match, TRBD1 (5 bases). CDR1 is SGHRS, CDR2 YFSETQ, per germline. V lost 3 bases, J lost 2 bases, and 12 bases lay in between. The CDR3 consists of 15 residues. The DNA for the CDR3 is TGCGCCAGCAGCTCCGCGGGAGGGGGCAATCAGCCCCAGCATTTT. This codes for CASSSAGGGNQPQHF.

This clonotype was observed a few times. This chain connects TRBV5-1 to TRBJ1-2, with 7 bases aligning to TRBD1. V was clipped by 0 bases and J by 3 bases; unmatched bases: 8. Germline lookup yields CDR1 SGHRS and CDR2 YFSETQ. The CDR3 runs to 16 residues. Written as DNA, the CDR3 is TGCGCCAGCAGCTTGGCGGCAGGGGGACTAGACTATGGCTACACCTTC. Amino acids: CASSLAAGGLDYGYTF.

This clonotype came up many times. The rearrangement joins TRBV5-1 to TRBJ1-1, with D hard to call. V gave up 4 bases and J gave up 0 bases, with 10 bases separating them. The CDR3 sequence is 14 residues long. Germline CDR1 SGHRS, CDR2 YFSETQ. As DNA, the CDR3 is TGCGCCAGCAGCGGGCAGCGATTGAACACTGAAGCTTTCTTT. This codes for CASSGQRLNTEAFF.

This clonotype was detected many times. This chain joins TRBV19 and TRBJ2-7, with 7 nucleotides matching TRBD2. Germline CDR1 LNHDA, CDR2 SQIVND (reference sequence). The V and J ends lost 1 base and 5 bases, in that order; junction bases with no gene match: 11. This CDR3 is built from 16 residues. The DNA for the CDR3 is TGTGCCAGTAGTATAGGAAGGAACGGGGGGACGGACGAGCAGTACTTC. This gives the protein CASSIGRNGGTDEQYF.

The table lists this clonotype with many counts. The gene calls are TRBV5-1 and TRBJ2-5; D not resolved. The CDR3 spans 14 residues. V lost 1 base and J 2 bases, leaving 9 bases between the germline ends. Germline V gene data show CDR1 as SGHRS and CDR2 as YFSETQ. This chain's CDR3 is CASSLRSEQETQYF. As DNA, the CDR3 is TGCGCCAGCAGCTTGCGGTCAGAGCAAGAGACCCAGTACTTC.

This clonotype was counted only a few times. A read error is likely, as this CDR3 ends without the conserved phenylalanine or tryptophan. Written as DNA, the CDR3 is TGCAGTGCTAGGGGGGAGGGGTACGAGCAGTACTCC. Translation: CSARGEGYEQYS. The rearrangement uses TRBV20-1 and TRBJ2-7, with 7 bases aligning to TRBD2. Trimming cost V 3 bases and J 4 bases; bases outside gene matches: 3. This CDR3 region has 12 residues. In germline, CDR1 is DFQATT, CDR2 SNEGSKA (reference sequence).

V and J are TRBV20-1 and TRBJ2-1; D gene unclear. The CDR3 totals 12 residues. In germline, CDR1 is DFQATT, CDR2 SNEGSKA (reference sequence). Deletions cut 5 bases from V and 8 bases from J, with 13 bases between. The CDR3 loop reads CSAPDVDDEQFF. CDR3 DNA sequence: TGCAGTGCTCCCGACGTGGACGATGAGCAGTTCTTC.

There are a few counts of this clonotype. This rearrangement joins TRBV28 to TRBJ1-2; D is unclear. The CDR3 covers 13 residues. Trimming left V 5 bases short and J 3 bases short, with 10 bases between. Germline CDR1 reads MDHEN; CDR2 reads SYDVKM. The CDR3 sequence is CASSPSADYGYTF. The CDR3 nucleotides are TGTGCCAGCAGTCCATCCGCCGACTATGGCTACACCTTC.